The sequence of this T cell receptor (beta chain) was determined in a study of identical twins. Findings and caveats of the study: The study found excess low generation probability among twin-shared out-of-frame alpha sequences.

Template switching, a step in the protocol, added a universal primer site, and cDNA carried unique molecular identifiers. TCRdb reprocessed the 5' RACE reads with MiXCR, giving one entry per CDR3 protein. The sample lists about 530,000 distinct CDR3 sequences, about 16% occurring once. A single count supports this clonotype. Its target is not known. No donor was unhealthy or non-Caucasian. The data were also submitted as part of a second study, on yellow fever vaccine responses in identical twins.

Sequencing input: CD4+ T cells sorted from blood. This clonotype was sampled from a woman aged 18-29 years in good health.

The CDR3 DNA reads TGTGCCAGCAGCTTAGCGCGATTAGCTTGGAGAGGAGCTAGGACGGAGAACACCGGGGAGCTGTTTTTT. It codes for CASSLARLAWRGARTENTGELFF. The V call is TRBV11-1, the J call TRBJ2-2; D unresolved. The germline V gene has CDR1 SGHAT and CDR2 FQDESV (reference sequence). The CDR3 is 23 residues long. Trimming pared 0 bases from V and 1 base from J, leaving 30 bases between.